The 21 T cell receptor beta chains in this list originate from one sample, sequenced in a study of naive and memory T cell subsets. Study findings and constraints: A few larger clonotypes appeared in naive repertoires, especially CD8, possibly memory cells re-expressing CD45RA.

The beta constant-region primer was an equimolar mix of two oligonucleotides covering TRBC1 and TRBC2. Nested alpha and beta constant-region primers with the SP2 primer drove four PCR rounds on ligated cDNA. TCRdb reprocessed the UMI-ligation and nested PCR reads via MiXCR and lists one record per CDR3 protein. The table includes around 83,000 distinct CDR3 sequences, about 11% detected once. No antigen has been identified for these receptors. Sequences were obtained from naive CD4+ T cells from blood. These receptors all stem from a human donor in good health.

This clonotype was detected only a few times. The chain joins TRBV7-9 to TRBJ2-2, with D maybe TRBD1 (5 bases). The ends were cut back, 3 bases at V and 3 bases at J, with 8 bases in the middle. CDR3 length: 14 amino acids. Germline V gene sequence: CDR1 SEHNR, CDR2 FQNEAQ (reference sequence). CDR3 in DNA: TGTGCCAGCAGCTTGACAGTTTACACCGGGGAGCTGTTTTTT. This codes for CASSLTVYTGELFF. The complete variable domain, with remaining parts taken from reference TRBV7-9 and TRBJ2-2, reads DTGVSQNPRHKITKRGQNVTFRCDPISEHNRLYWYRQTLGQGPEFLTYFQNEAQLEKSRLLSDRFSAERPKGSFSTLEIQRTEQGDSAMYLCASSLTVYTGELFFGEGSRLTVL.

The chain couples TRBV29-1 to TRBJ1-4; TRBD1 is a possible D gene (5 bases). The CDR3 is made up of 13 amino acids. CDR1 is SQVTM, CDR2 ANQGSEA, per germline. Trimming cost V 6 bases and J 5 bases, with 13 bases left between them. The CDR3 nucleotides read TGCAGCGTCTCTCAGGGTCCCAATGAAAAACTGTTTTTT. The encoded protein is CSVSQGPNEKLFF. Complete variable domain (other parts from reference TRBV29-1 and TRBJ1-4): SAVISQKPSRDICQRGTSLTIQCQVDSQVTMMFWYRQQPGQSLTLIATANQGSEATYESGFVIDKFPISRPNLTFSTLTVSNMSPEDSSIYLCSVSQGPNEKLFFGSGTQLSVL.

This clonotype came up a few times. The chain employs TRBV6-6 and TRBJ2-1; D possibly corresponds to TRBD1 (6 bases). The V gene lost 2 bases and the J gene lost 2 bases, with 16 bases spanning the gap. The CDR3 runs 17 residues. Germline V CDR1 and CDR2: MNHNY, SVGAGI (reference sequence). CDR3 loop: CASSYVQGTRAYNEQFF. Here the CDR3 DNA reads TGTGCCAGCAGTTACGTTCAGGGGACCCGAGCCTACAATGAGCAGTTCTTC.

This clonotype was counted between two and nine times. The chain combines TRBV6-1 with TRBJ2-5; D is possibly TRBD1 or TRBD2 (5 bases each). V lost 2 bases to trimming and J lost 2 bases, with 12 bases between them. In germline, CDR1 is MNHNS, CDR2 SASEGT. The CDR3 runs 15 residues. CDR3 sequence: CASSEFNGGQETQYF. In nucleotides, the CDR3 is TGTGCCAGCAGTGAATTCAATGGGGGACAAGAGACCCAGTACTTC.

CDR3 loop: CASSYSRSALVSEQFF. CDR3 nucleotide sequence: TGTGCCAGCAGTTACTCGAGAAGCGCACTAGTCAGTGAGCAGTTCTTC. V and J are TRBV6-2 or TRBV6-3 and TRBJ2-1, with D tentatively TRBD2 (5 bases). The CDR3 extends over 16 amino acids. The V end was cut by 0 bases, the J end by 9 bases, with 18 bases between. In germline, CDR1 is MNHEY, CDR2 SVGEGT.

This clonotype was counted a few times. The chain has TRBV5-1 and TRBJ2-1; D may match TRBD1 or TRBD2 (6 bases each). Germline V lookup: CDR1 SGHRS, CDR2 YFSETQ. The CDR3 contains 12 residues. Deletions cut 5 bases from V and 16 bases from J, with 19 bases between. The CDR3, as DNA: TGCGCCAGCAGACATGATCGGGGGCGCGTATTCTTC. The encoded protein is CASRHDRGRVFF.

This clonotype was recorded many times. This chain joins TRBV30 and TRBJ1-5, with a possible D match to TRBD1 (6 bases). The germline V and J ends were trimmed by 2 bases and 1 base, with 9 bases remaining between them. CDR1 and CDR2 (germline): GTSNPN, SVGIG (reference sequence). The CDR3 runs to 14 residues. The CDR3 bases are TGTGCCTGGAGTTCGGGGGCCAGCAATCAGCCCCAGCATTTT. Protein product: CAWSSGASNQPQHF.

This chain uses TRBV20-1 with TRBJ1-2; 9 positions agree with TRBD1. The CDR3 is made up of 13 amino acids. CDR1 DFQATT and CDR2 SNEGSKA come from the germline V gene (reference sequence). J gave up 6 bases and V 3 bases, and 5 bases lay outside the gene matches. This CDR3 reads CSASGRQGDGYTF. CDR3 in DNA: TGCAGTGCTAGTGGGAGACAGGGGGATGGCTACACCTTC.

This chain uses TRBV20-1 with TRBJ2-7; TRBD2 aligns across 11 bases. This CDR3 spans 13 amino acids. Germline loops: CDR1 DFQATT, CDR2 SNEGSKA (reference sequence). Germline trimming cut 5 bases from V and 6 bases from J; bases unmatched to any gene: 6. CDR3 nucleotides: TGCAGTGCTGAAACTAGCGGGAGTGCCGAGCAGTACTTC. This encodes CSAETSGSAEQYF.

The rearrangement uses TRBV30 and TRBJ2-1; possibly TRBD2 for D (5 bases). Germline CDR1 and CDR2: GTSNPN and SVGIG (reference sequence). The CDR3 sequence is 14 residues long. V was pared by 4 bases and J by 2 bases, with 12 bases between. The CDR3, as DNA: TGTGCCTGGAACAAGCGGAACGCCTACAATGAGCAGTTCTTC. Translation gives CAWNKRNAYNEQFF.

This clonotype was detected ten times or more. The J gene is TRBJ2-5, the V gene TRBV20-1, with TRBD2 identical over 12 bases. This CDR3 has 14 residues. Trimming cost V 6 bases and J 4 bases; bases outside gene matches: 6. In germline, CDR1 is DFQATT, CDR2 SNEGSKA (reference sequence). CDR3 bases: TGCAGTGCCCTAGCGGGGGGGCCGAGAGAGACCCAGTACTTC. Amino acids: CSALAGGPRETQYF.

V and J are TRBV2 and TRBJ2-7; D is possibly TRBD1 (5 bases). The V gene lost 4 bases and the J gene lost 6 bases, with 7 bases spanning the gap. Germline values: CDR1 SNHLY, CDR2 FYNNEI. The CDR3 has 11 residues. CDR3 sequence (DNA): TGTGCCAGCAGTGTCAGGGTCGAGCAGTACTTC. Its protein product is CASSVRVEQYF.

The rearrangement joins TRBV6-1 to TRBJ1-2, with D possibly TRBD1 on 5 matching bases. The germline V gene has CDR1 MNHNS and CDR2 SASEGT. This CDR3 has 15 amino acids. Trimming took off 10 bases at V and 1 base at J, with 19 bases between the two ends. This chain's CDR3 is CATTTGRTVNYGYTF. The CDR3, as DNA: TGTGCCACCACGACGGGGCGAACCGTTAACTATGGCTACACCTTC.

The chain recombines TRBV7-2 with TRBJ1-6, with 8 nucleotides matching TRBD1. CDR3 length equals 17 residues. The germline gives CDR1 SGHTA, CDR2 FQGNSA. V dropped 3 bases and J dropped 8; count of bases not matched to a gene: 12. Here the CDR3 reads CASSFGQGLPLDSPLHF. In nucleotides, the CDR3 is TGTGCCAGCAGCTTCGGACAGGGACTACCGCTCGATTCACCCCTCCACTTT.

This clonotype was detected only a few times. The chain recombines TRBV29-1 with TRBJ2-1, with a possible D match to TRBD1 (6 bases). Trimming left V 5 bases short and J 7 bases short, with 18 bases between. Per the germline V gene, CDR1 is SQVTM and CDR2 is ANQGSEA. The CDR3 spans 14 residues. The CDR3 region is CSVLGGNLSNEQFF. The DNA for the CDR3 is TGCAGCGTTCTAGGGGGAAACCTGTCTAATGAGCAGTTCTTC.

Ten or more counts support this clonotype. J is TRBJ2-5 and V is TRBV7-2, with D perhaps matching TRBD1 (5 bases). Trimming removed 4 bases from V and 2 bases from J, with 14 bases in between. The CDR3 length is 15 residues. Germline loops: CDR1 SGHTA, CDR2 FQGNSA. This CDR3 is CASSSTQGGQETQYF. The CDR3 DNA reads TGTGCCAGCAGCTCCACCCAGGGTGGGCAAGAGACCCAGTACTTC.

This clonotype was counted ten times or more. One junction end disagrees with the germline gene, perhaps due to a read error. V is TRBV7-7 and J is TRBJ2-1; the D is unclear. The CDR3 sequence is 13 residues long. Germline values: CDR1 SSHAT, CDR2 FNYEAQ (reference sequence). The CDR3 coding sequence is TGTGCTAGCAGCTTAGTCCCTAACAATGAGCAGTTCTTC. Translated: CASSLVPNNEQFF.

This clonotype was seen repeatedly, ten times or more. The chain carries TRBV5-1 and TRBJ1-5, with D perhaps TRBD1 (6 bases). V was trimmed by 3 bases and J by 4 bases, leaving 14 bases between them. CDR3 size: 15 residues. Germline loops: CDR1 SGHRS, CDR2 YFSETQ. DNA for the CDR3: TGCGCCAGCAGCTCCGAGGGGGGGCGGAATCAGCCCCAGCATTTT. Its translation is CASSSEGGRNQPQHF.

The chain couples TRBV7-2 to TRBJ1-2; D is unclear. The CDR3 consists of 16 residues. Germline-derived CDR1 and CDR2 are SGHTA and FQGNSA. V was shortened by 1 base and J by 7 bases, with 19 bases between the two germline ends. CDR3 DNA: TGTGCCAGCAGCTTAGTTCGCAGCCAGGCCCTCACTGGCTACACCTTC. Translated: CASSLVRSQALTGYTF. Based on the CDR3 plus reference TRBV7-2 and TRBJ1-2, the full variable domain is GAGVSQSPSNKVTEKGKDVELRCDPISGHTALYWYRQSLGQGLEFLIYFQGNSAPDKSGLPSDRFSAERTGGSVSTLTIQRTQQEDSAVYLCASSLVRSQALTGYTFGSGTRLTVV.

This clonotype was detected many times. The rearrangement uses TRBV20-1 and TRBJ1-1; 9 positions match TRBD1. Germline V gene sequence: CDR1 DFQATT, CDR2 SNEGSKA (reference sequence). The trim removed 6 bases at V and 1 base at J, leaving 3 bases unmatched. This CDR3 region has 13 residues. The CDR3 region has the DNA TGCAGTGCCAGGGACAGGGAGAACACTGAAGCTTTCTTT. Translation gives CSARDRENTEAFF.

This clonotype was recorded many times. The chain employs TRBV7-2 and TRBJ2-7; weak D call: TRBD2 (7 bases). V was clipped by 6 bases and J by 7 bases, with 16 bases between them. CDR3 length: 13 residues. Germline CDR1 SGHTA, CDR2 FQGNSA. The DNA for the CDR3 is TGTGCCAGCAGTCCGGGGGGCCCCCGGGAGCAGTACTTC. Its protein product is CASSPGGPREQYF.